The following is a T cell receptor beta chain sequence with its context. V was clipped by 2 bases and J by 4 bases, with 8 bases between them. The CDR3 has 13 amino acids. Germline-derived CDR1 and CDR2 are SGHVS and FNYEAQ. These data are taken from a study of radiation and T cells in renal cell carcinoma. Sequenced by immunoSEQ multiplex PCR; TCRdb stores in-frame clones only, minus some. The table lists 150,000 or so clones, less than 85% of them singletons. This sample's time point: baseline pretreatment blood. Treatment defined: 15 Gy SBRT to primary tumor, nephrectomy 4 weeks later. The V gene is TRBV7-6, the J gene TRBJ2-5; D possibly matches TRBD1 or TRBD2 (5 bases each). This clonotype was sampled from a woman aged 45-60 years with renal cell carcinoma. The input for sequencing was blood, taken from a patient whose treatment included radiotherapy and nephrectomy. CDR3: CASSLSRGETQYF. The DNA for the CDR3 is TGTGCCAGCAGCTTATCGAGGGGAGAGACCCAGTACTTC. The full variable domain, its missing parts supplied by reference TRBV7-6 and TRBJ2-5, is GAGVSQSPRYKVTKRGQDVALRCDPISGHVSLYWYRQALGQGPEFLTYFNYEAQQDKSGLPNDRFSAERPEGSISTLTIQRTEQRDSAMYRCASSLSRGETQYFGPGTRLLVL.